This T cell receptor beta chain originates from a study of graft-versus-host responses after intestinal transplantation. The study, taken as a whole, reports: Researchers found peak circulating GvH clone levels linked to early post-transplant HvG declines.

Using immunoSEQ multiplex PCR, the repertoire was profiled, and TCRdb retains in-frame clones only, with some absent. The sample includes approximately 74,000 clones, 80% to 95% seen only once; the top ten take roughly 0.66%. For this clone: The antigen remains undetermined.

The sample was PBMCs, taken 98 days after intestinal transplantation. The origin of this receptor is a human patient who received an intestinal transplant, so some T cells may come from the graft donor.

CDR3 DNA: TGTGCCAGCAGGACGCTGACAGGGTACGAGCAGTACTTC. Translating it yields CASRTLTGYEQYF. The chain links TRBV27 to TRBJ2-7, with TRBD1 matching 7 bases. The CDR3 totals 13 residues. The germline V gene encodes CDR1 MNHEY and CDR2 SMNVEV (reference sequence). The trim removed 6 bases at V and 4 bases at J, leaving 6 bases unmatched.